The 16 T cell receptor beta chains presented below share a single source sample, sequenced in a study of spatial heterogeneity in lung cancer. No antigen has been identified for these receptors. Time point indicated: sample taken at primary tumor resection. In TCRdb, the 5' RACE reads were re-called with MiXCR into one record per CDR3 protein. The sample records more than 10,000 distinct CDR3 sequences, around 5% being singletons. Points from the study as a whole: Counts of expanded alpha and beta TCRs within tumors tracked the tumor nonsynonymous mutation count.

This specimen was lung tumor tissue, taken at surgery. Source of these receptors: a male donor with early-stage non-small cell lung cancer.

This clonotype was observed many times. J is TRBJ1-2 and V is TRBV29-1; no definite D call. The CDR3 has 15 residues. Germline V lookup: CDR1 SQVTM, CDR2 ANQGSEA. V dropped 0 bases and J dropped 4 bases, with 15 bases sitting between them. CDR3: CSVEERAKRAYGYTF. DNA of the CDR3: TGCAGCGTTGAAGAACGGGCCAAGAGGGCCTATGGCTACACCTTC.

This clonotype was observed many times. The chain is built from TRBV15 and TRBJ2-3; 10 nucleotides align to TRBD2. The CDR3 has 17 residues. The V gene end was trimmed by 0 bases and the J gene end by 5 bases; junction bases not matched to a gene: 8. Germline V gene lookup returns CDR1 LNHNV and CDR2 YYDKDF (reference sequence). The CDR3 sequence: CATSRDLRAGGGDTQYF. As DNA, the CDR3 is TGTGCCACCAGCAGAGATCTGCGAGCGGGAGGGGGAGATACGCAGTATTTT.

This clonotype has at least ten counts. The CDR3, as DNA: TGCAGCGCGCGGGAGAGCGGGAGGGACACAGATACGCAGTATTTT. Translated: CSARESGRDTDTQYF. This chain uses TRBV29-1 with TRBJ2-3, with 10 bases aligning to TRBD2. The CDR3 consists of 15 residues. Germline loops: CDR1 SQVTM, CDR2 ANQGSEA. With 7 bases clipped from V and 2 bases from J, the junction kept 9 bases outside the gene matches.

The V and J genes are TRBV7-9 and TRBJ2-5; D not resolved. Germline loops: CDR1 SEHNR, CDR2 FQNEAQ (reference sequence). The CDR3 loop spans 13 amino acids. Trimming took off 4 bases at V and 2 bases at J, with 8 bases between the two ends. CDR3 DNA sequence: TGTGCCAGCAGCTCCCAGTTACAAGAGACCCAGTACTTC. This codes for CASSSQLQETQYF. Full variable domain (outside the CDR3, taken from reference TRBV7-9 and TRBJ2-5): DTGVSQNPRHKITKRGQNVTFRCDPISEHNRLYWYRQTLGQGPEFLTYFQNEAQLEKSRLLSDRFSAERPKGSFSTLEIQRTEQGDSAMYLCASSSQLQETQYFGPGTRLLVL.

This clonotype has at least ten counts. This chain links TRBV4-2 with TRBJ2-5, with D tentatively TRBD1 or TRBD2 (6 bases each). V was pared by 1 base and J by 4 bases, with 10 bases between. This CDR3 is built from 14 residues. Germline CDR1 is LGHNA and CDR2 is YNFKEQ. The CDR3 nucleotides are TGTGCCAGCAGCCAAGTACAGGGAGGAGAGACCCAGTACTTC. Translation gives CASSQVQGGETQYF.

This clonotype has a handful of counts. The chain has TRBV11-2 and TRBJ2-1; D is perhaps TRBD2 (6 bases). There are 16 residues in the CDR3. The V end lost 5 bases, the J end lost 0 bases, and 14 bases lay between the germline ends. Germline CDR1 and CDR2: SGHAT and FQNNGV. CDR3 nucleotides: TGTGCCAGCAGCGTCCAACTAGCCCTCTCCTACAATGAGCAGTTCTTC. As protein: CASSVQLALSYNEQFF. Full variable domain (remainder filled in from reference TRBV11-2 and TRBJ2-1): EAGVAQSPRYKIIEKRQSVAFWCNPISGHATLYWYQQILGQGPKLLIQFQNNGVVDDSQLPKDRFSAERLKGVDSTLKIQPAKLEDSAVYLCASSVQLALSYNEQFFGPGTRLTVL.

There are many counts of this clonotype. V and J are TRBV7-2 and TRBJ2-5; D gene uncertain. The CDR3 is 14 amino acids. Per germline, CDR1 SGHTA and CDR2 FQGNSA. Deletions cut 2 bases from V and 4 bases from J, with 11 bases between. CDR3 nucleotide sequence: TGTGCCAGCAGCTTAAACCCTCCCCCAGAGACCCAGTACTTC. The encoded protein is CASSLNPPPETQYF.

At least ten counts were recorded for this clonotype. The chain couples TRBV29-1 to TRBJ2-5; a possible D gene is TRBD2 (7 bases). Germline-derived CDR1 and CDR2 are SQVTM and ANQGSEA. The CDR3 covers 15 residues. V lost 4 bases and J lost 1, with 16 bases in between. Here the CDR3 DNA reads TGCAGCGTTGTGGGGGGCCGGGGGGCCCAAGAGACCCAGTACTTC. The encoded protein is CSVVGGRGAQETQYF.

This clonotype has a count of ten or more. V is TRBV20-1 and J is TRBJ2-3, with 10 bases aligning to TRBD2. The junction had 9 bases not matched to a gene; V was cut back by 5 bases and J by 4 bases. The CDR3 loop spans 15 amino acids. The V gene's germline CDR1 is DFQATT and CDR2 SNEGSKA (reference sequence). This CDR3 reads CSASPGSGGADTQYF. For the CDR3, the DNA is TGCAGTGCTTCTCCGGGGAGCGGGGGGGCAGATACGCAGTATTTT.

Remarks on this clonotype: A read error may explain this, as a much larger clone is one base away. The chain recombines TRBV28 with TRBJ2-6; D is uncertain. The CDR3 runs to 13 residues. From germline, CDR1 is MDHEN and CDR2 SYDVKM. The germline V and J ends were trimmed by 3 bases and 2 bases, with 2 bases remaining between them. CDR3 protein: CASSLAGANVLTF. DNA for the CDR3: TGTGCCAGCAGTTTGGCTGGGGCCAACGTCCTGACTTTC.

This clonotype was found many times. Relative to the germline gene, one junction end is altered; a read error may explain this. V gene TRBV7-7 combines with J gene TRBJ1-1; D is ambiguous. The CDR3 is made up of 13 amino acids. CDR1 and CDR2 from the germline V gene are SSHAT and FNYEAQ (reference sequence). CDR3 in DNA: TGTGCTAGCAGCTTTCGGCAGAACACTGAAGCTTTCTTT. Amino acids: CASSFRQNTEAFF.

The CDR3 loop reads CASSLGSLVYNEQFF. In DNA, the CDR3 is TGTGCCAGCAGCCTGGGGAGTCTAGTCTACAATGAGCAGTTCTTC. The chain combines TRBV7-3 with TRBJ2-1; D may be TRBD2 (5 bases). Germline lookup yields CDR1 SGHTA and CDR2 FQGTGA. The CDR3 length is 15 residues. Trimming cost V 5 bases and J 3 bases, with 14 bases left between them. Full variable domain (missing parts from reference TRBV7-3 and TRBJ2-1): GAGVSQTPSNKVTEKGKYVELRCDPISGHTALYWYRQSLGQGPEFLIYFQGTGAADDSGLPNDRFFAVRPEGSVSTLKIQRTERGDSAVYLCASSLGSLVYNEQFFGPGTRLTVL.

At least ten counts were recorded for this clonotype. The chain is built from TRBV11-2 and TRBJ1-2, with 9 bases matching TRBD1. The CDR3 has 15 residues. J lost 6 bases, V lost 0 bases, and 5 bases had no gene match. From germline, CDR1 is SGHAT and CDR2 FQNNGV. The CDR3 spells CASSLDLRDRDGYTF. CDR3 nucleotide sequence: TGTGCCAGCAGCTTAGATCTTCGGGACAGGGATGGCTACACCTTC.

In its sample, this clonotype was seen many times. The chain is built from TRBV20-1 and TRBJ1-2; D ambiguous. V shed 0 bases and J shed 0 bases, with 11 bases lying between them. The CDR3 is 15 amino acids. CDR1 is DFQATT, CDR2 SNEGSKA, per germline (reference sequence). The DNA of the CDR3 is TGCAGTGCTAGAGATCGTCAGCTGTCTAACTATGGCTACACCTTC. Amino acid sequence: CSARDRQLSNYGYTF.

In its sample, this clonotype was seen many times. J is TRBJ2-7 and V is TRBV5-1; D possibly corresponds to TRBD1 (6 bases). The CDR3 covers 16 residues. Trimming pared 0 bases from V and 1 base from J, leaving 14 bases between. Germline CDR1 reads SGHRS; CDR2 reads YFSETQ. CDR3 region: CASSLGTEDYSYEQYV. The CDR3 DNA reads TGCGCCAGCAGCTTGGGGACAGAAGATTATTCCTACGAGCAGTACGTC.

This clonotype was found many times. Here the CDR3 reads CASSDIGLGVTDTQYF. Written as DNA, the CDR3 is TGTGCCAGCAGTGATATTGGTCTCGGGGTCACAGATACGCAGTATTTT. This sequence joins TRBV6-1 and TRBJ2-3; weak D call: TRBD2 (5 bases). V lost 3 bases to trimming and J lost 2 bases, with 15 bases between them. The CDR3 runs to 16 residues. Per germline, CDR1 MNHNS and CDR2 SASEGT.